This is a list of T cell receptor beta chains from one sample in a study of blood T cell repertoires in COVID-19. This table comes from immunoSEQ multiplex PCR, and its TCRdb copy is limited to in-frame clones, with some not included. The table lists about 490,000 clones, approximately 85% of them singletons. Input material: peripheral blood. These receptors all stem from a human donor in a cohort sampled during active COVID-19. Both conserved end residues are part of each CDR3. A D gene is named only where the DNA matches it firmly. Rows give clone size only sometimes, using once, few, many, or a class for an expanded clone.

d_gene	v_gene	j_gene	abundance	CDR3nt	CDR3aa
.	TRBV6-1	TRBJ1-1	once	TGTGCCAGCAGCCGACCGACAGAGAACACTGAAGCTTTCTTT	CASSRPTENTEAFF
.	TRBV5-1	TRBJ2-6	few	TGCGCCAGCAGCTTTAGCTCTGGGGCCAACGTCCTGACTTTC	CASSFSSGANVLTF
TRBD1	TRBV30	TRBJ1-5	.	TGTGCCTGTACGGGACAGGGTCGGTTTCAGCCCCAGCATTTT	CACTGQGRFQPQHF
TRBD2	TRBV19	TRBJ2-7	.	TGTGCCAGTAGTCCTTCACTAGCGCGAGAGGGGGAGCAGTACTTC	CASSPSLAREGEQYF
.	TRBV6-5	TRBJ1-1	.	TGTGCCAGCAGTTACTCCGGTGGGAACACTGAAGCTTTCTTT	CASSYSGGNTEAFF
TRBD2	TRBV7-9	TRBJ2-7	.	TGTGCCAGCAGCCCGGGGGCTAGCGGGAAAGGATCTTCCTACGAGCAGTACTTC	CASSPGASGKGSSYEQYF
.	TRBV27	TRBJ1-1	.	TGTGCCAGCAGTTCAGAGGGTCGACGGACTGAAGCTTTCTTT	CASSSEGRRTEAFF
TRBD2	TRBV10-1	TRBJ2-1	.	TGCGCCAGCAGTGAGCCGAGGACTAGCGGGATTGAGCAGTTCTTC	CASSEPRTSGIEQFF
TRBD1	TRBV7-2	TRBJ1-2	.	TGTGCCAGCAGCTACGGGACAGGGGATGGCTACACCTTC	CASSYGTGDGYTF
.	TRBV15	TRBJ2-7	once	TGTGCCACCAGTCGGGAGCAGTCCTACGAGCAGTACTTC	CATSREQSYEQYF
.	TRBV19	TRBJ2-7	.	TGTGCCAGTAGCACCATAGGGGGCTACGAGCAGTACTTC	CASSTIGGYEQYF
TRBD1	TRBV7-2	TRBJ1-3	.	TGTGCCAGCAGCTCCCGGACAGGGGGAAACACCATATATTTT	CASSSRTGGNTIYF
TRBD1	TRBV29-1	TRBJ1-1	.	TGCAGCTACCTCGACAGGGGACGGGGGAACACTGAAGCTTTCTTT	CSYLDRGRGNTEAFF
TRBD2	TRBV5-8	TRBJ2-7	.	TGTGCCAGCAGCTTAGTTCTAGCGGGAGGGCCTCACGAGCAGTACTTC	CASSLVLAGGPHEQYF
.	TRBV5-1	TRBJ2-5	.	TGCGCCAGCAGCTTGGCAGGGGAAAAAGAGACCCAGTACTTC	CASSLAGEKETQYF
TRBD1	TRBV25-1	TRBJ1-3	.	TGTGCCAGCAGGGAACAGGGGAACTCTGGAAACACCATATATTTT	CASREQGNSGNTIYF
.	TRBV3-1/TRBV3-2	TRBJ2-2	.	TGTGCCAGCAGCCAAGTAGCCGGGGAGCTGTTTTTT	CASSQVAGELFF
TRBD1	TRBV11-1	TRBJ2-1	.	TGTGCCAGCAGCACCCCGGGACAGGGGGACAATGAGCAGTTCTTC	CASSTPGQGDNEQFF
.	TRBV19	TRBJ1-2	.	TGTGCCAGTAGTAACAGGGTGGTGGATGGCTACACCTTC	CASSNRVVDGYTF
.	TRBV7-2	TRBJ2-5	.	TGTGCCAGCAGCTTAGGATCGGGATTCGGAGAGACCCAGTACTTC	CASSLGSGFGETQYF
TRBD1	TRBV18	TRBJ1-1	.	TGTGCCAGCTCACCGTTAGACAGGGGAACTGAAGCTTTCTTT	CASSPLDRGTEAFF
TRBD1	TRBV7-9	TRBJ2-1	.	TGTGCCAGCAGCCCCCCGGGACAGGGGTTCGGTGAGCAGTTCTTC	CASSPPGQGFGEQFF
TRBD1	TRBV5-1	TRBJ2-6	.	TGCGCCAGCAGCTTGGCCCCCACAGGGGAGGCCAACGTCCTGACTTTC	CASSLAPTGEANVLTF
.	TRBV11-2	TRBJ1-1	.	TGTGCCAGCAGCTCCCCAGGGTCCGGACTCCCCGGGGGAGCTTTCTTT	CASSSPGSGLPGGAFF
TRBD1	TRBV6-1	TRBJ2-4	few	TGTGCCAGCAGTGAATGGGGACAGGGGGCCACCTCAAACATTCAGTACTTC	CASSEWGQGATSNIQYF
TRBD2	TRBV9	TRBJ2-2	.	TGTGCCAGCAGCCCTCGGACTAGCGGCACCGGGGAGCTGTTTTTT	CASSPRTSGTGELFF
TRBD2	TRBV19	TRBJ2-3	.	TGTGCCAGTAGTTGGACTAGCGGAAATACAGATACGCAGTATTTT	CASSWTSGNTDTQYF
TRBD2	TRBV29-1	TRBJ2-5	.	TGCAGCGCCTCCGCCGCACTAGCGGAAGAGACCCAGTACTTC	CSASAALAEETQYF
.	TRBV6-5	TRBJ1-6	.	TGTGCCAGCAGGGGTACAGGCGCATATTCACCCCTCCACTTT	CASRGTGAYSPLHF
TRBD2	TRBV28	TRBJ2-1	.	TGTGCCAGCAGTTACCAGACTAGCGGGAGGGCCGGGGAGCAGTTCTTC	CASSYQTSGRAGEQFF
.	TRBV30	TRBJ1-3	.	TGTGCCTTCCGGGACTGGCGGGACACCATATATTTT	CAFRDWRDTIYF
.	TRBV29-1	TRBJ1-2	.	TGCAGCGTGGAACTAGTTTTTAACTATGGCTACACCTTC	CSVELVFNYGYTF
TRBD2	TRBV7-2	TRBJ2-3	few	TGTGCCAGCAGCTTACTCAGACTAGCCTACACAGATACGCAGTATTTT	CASSLLRLAYTDTQYF
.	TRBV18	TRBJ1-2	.	TGTGCCAGCTCACCGGGGGGGCAGGTCTATGGCTACACCTTC	CASSPGGQVYGYTF
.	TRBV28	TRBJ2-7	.	TGTGCCAGCAGCAGGCCCTCCCTACAGGTGAACTTC	CASSRPSLQVNF
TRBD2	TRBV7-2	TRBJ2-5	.	TGTGCCAGCAGCTTAGTAATCCTAGCGGGAGAGCAGACCCAGTACTTC	CASSLVILAGEQTQYF
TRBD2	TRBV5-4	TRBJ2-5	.	TGTGCCAGCAGCCCTCGGGGGGGAATCGAAGAGACCCAGTACTTC	CASSPRGGIEETQYF
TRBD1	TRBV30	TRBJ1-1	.	TGTGCCTGGAGTACCCAGGAGGGGGCAAACACTGAAGCTTTCTTT	CAWSTQEGANTEAFF
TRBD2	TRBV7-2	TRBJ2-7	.	TGTGCCAGCAGCTTAACTAGCGGCTCCTACGAGCAGTACTTC	CASSLTSGSYEQYF
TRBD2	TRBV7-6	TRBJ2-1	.	TGTGCCAGCAGCTTATGGACTAGCGGGCGGTACAATGAGCAGTTCTTC	CASSLWTSGRYNEQFF
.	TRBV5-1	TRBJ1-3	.	TGCGCCAGCAGCTTGGGAGACAGGAGTTCTGGAAACACCATATATTTT	CASSLGDRSSGNTIYF
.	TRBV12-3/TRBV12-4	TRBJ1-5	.	TGTGCCAGCAGTGGGCGCGACAATCAGCCCCAGCATTTT	CASSGRDNQPQHF
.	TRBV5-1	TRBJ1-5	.	TGCGCCAGCAGCTTGACGACAGGTGGCAATCAGCCCCAGCATTTT	CASSLTTGGNQPQHF
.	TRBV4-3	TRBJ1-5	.	TGCGCCAGCAGCCAAGATTGGGAAGGACTGAGCAATCAGCCCCAGCATTTT	CASSQDWEGLSNQPQHF
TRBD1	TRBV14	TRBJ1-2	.	TGTGCCAGCAGCCAAGGCCAAGGGACAGCTAGATATGGCTACACCTTC	CASSQGQGTARYGYTF
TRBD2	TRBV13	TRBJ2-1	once	TGTGCCAGCAGCTTTCGAGCGGGAGATTTCAATGAGCAGTTCTTC	CASSFRAGDFNEQFF
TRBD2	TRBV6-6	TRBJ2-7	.	TGTGCCAGCAGTTACGCAACGGGAGGTACGAACTTC	CASSYATGGTNF
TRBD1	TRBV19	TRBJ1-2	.	TGTGCCAGTAATGCCCGGACAGGGGGATCGGTTTACGGCTACACCTTC	CASNARTGGSVYGYTF
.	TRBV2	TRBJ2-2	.	TGTGCCAGTCAAGTGGAGCAGAACACCGGGGAGCTGTTTTTT	CASQVEQNTGELFF
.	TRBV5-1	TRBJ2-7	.	TGCGCCAGCAGCTTTGGAGGGGGCGCTTGGGAGCAGTACTTC	CASSFGGGAWEQYF
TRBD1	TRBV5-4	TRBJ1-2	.	TGTGCCAGCAGCTTCGGGACAGGGGACCCCAGTGGCTACACCTTC	CASSFGTGDPSGYTF
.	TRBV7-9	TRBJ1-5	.	TGTGCCAGCAGCTTAGGGAGAGGGCAGGGGTATAGCAATCAGCCCCAGCATTTT	CASSLGRGQGYSNQPQHF
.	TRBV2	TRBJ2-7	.	TGTGCCAGCAGTGGGGCACAGGGCCACATTTACGAGCAGTACTTC	CASSGAQGHIYEQYF
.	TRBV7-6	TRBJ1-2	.	TGTGCCAGCAGCGAATACACAGCAGACCCTAACTATGGCTACACCTTC	CASSEYTADPNYGYTF
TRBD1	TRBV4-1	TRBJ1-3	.	TGCGCCAGCAGCCCACGACCGGGACAGGGGGTAGGAAACACCATATATTTT	CASSPRPGQGVGNTIYF
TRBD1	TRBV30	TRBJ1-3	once	TGTGCCTGGAGCGCAGGGGGCTTGACCATATATTTT	CAWSAGGLTIYF
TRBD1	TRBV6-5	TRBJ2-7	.	TGTGCCAGCAGACAAAACCGACAGGGGGTCTACGAGCAGTACTTC	CASRQNRQGVYEQYF